One and the same sample provided the 10 T cell receptor beta chains below, sequenced in a study of blood T cell repertoires in COVID-19. TCRdb's copy holds only in-frame clones and misses some; the assay was immunoSEQ multiplex PCR. The repertoire holds 110,000 or so clones, with roughly 84% as singletons. Sequenced material: peripheral blood. These receptors were collected from a woman in her thirties or forties with acute or convalescent COVID-19.

The J gene is TRBJ2-2, the V gene TRBV10-1; tentative D call: TRBD2 (5 bases). Germline CDR1 is WNHNN and CDR2 is SYGVQD (reference sequence). CDR3 length: 15 amino acids. V shed 2 bases and J shed 5 bases, with 12 bases lying between them. Here the CDR3 DNA reads TGCGCCAGCAGTGAGGCGGTTCGGGGTACCGGGGAGCTGTTTTTT. It codes for CASSEAVRGTGELFF.

The chain uses TRBV19 and TRBJ1-2; 10 bases agree with TRBD1. This CDR3 spans 13 amino acids. Trimming removed 10 bases from V and 7 bases from J; junction bases left unmatched: 9. Germline CDR1 is LNHDA and CDR2 is SQIVND (reference sequence). The CDR3 loop reads CATRQGALSGYTF. The CDR3 region has the DNA TGTGCCACCAGACAGGGGGCGTTGAGTGGCTACACCTTC.

The V and J genes are TRBV9 and TRBJ2-7, with 7 bases matching TRBD2. The CDR3 totals 13 residues. Trimming removed 3 bases from V and 1 base from J; junction bases left unmatched: 1. From germline, CDR1 is SGDLS and CDR2 YYNGEE. The CDR3 coding sequence is TGTGCCAGCAGCGGGACTAGTTCCTACGAGCAGTACTTC. It translates to CASSGTSSYEQYF.

This rearrangement joins TRBV4-3 to TRBJ1-1, with D perhaps matching TRBD1 (6 bases). From germline, CDR1 is LGHNA and CDR2 YSLEER. This CDR3 contains 18 residues. V was shortened by 3 bases and J by 0 bases, with 20 bases between the two germline ends. CDR3 region: CASSQLYQGGGLNTEAFF. CDR3 DNA: TGCGCCAGCAGCCAGCTCTACCAGGGAGGGGGATTGAACACTGAAGCTTTCTTT.

The chain links TRBV6-5 to TRBJ2-1; possibly TRBD2 for D (5 bases). The CDR3 totals 15 residues. The V end lost 2 bases, the J end lost 5 bases, and 13 bases lay between the germline ends. Germline V gene sequence: CDR1 MNHEY, CDR2 SVGAGI. The CDR3 DNA is TGTGCCAGCAGTTACGGGATTGCCGGGGACAATGAGCAGTTCTTC. Translated, it gives CASSYGIAGDNEQFF.

The rearrangement links TRBV21-1 to TRBJ2-7; the table's D gene call, TRBD2, was not cross checked with the DNA. TRBV21-1 is designated a pseudogene. The CDR3 contains 13 residues. The CDR3 region has the DNA TGTGCCAGCACGCAGCGAGGGACCTACGAGCAGTACTTC. Translated, it gives CASTQRGTYEQYF.

The chain links TRBV12-1 to TRBJ2-1; the D call TRBD2 from the table was never checked on the DNA. TRBV12-1 is an annotated pseudogene. The CDR3 is 14 amino acids. The CDR3 bases are TGTGCCAGCAGCTTTGAACTTTCCTACAATGAGCAGTTCTTC. Translated, it gives CASSFELSYNEQFF.

The V and J genes are TRBV4-3 and TRBJ1-6; weak D call: TRBD1 (5 bases). Germline V CDR1 and CDR2: LGHNA, YSLEER. V dropped 1 base and J dropped 14 bases, with 12 bases sitting between them. The CDR3 runs 13 residues. The CDR3 spells CASSQGVGATLHF. In DNA form, the CDR3 reads TGCGCCAGCAGCCAAGGGGTAGGGGCAACCCTCCACTTT.

The chain has TRBV7-2 and TRBJ2-1, with 11 bases matching TRBD2. The CDR3 is made up of 16 amino acids. V trimming: 3 bases; J trimming: 7 bases; junction bases outside the gene matches: 8. The germline V gene encodes CDR1 SGHTA and CDR2 FQGNSA. CDR3 in DNA: TGTGCCAGCAGCTTTAGCGGGGGGGCCTCGGCGAATGAGCAGTTCTTC. Translated, it gives CASSFSGGASANEQFF.

The chain recombines TRBV20-1 with TRBJ2-1, with D hard to call. The CDR3 is 11 amino acids. Trimming pared 6 bases from V and 3 bases from J, leaving 6 bases between. CDR1 and CDR2 (germline): DFQATT, SNEGSKA (reference sequence). The CDR3 nucleotides read TGCAGTGCCGAGCACTACAATGAGCAGTTCTTC. Translation gives CSAEHYNEQFF.